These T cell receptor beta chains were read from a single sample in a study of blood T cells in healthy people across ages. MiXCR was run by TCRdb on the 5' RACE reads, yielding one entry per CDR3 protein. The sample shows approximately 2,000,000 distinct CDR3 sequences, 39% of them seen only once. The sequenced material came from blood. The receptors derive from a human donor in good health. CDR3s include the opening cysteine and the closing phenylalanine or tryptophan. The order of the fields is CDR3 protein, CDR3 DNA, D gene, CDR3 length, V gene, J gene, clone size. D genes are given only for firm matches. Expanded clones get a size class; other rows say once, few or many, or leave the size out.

CDR3: CASSYDSGELFF; DNA: TGTGCCAGCAGTTACGACAGTGGGGAGCTGTTTTTT; D: NA; length: 12; V: TRBV6-2/TRBV6-3; J: TRBJ2-2; size: NA
CDR3: CASSELVRGLSDTQYF; DNA: TGTGCCAGCAGTGAACTGGTCAGGGGGCTCTCAGATACGCAGTATTTT; D: TRBD1; length: 16; V: TRBV6-1; J: TRBJ2-3; size: few
CDR3: CASAGAGTRLNEQFF; DNA: TGTGCCAGCGCCGGGGCCGGGACTCGCCTCAATGAGCAGTTCTTC; D: NA; length: 15; V: TRBV12-3/TRBV12-4; J: TRBJ2-1; size: many
CDR3: CASSLALSGQGTQYF; DNA: TGTGCCAGCAGCTTAGCGCTTTCCGGCCAAGGGACCCAGTACTTC; D: NA; length: 15; V: TRBV7-8; J: TRBJ2-5; size: few
CDR3: CASSSSPLYRINQPQHF; DNA: TGTGCCAGCAGCTCGTCCCCACTCTACAGGATCAATCAGCCCCAGCATTTT; D: NA; length: 17; V: TRBV7-9; J: TRBJ1-5; size: few
CDR3: CASSSHGRIGEQFF; DNA: TGCGCCAGCAGCTCTCACGGGCGTATTGGTGAGCAGTTCTTC; D: NA; length: 14; V: TRBV5-1; J: TRBJ2-1; size: NA
CDR3: CASSAGRGLENGYTF; DNA: TGTGCCAGCAGTGCGGGTCGGGGGCTGGAGAATGGCTACACCTTC; D: NA; length: 15; V: TRBV6-2/TRBV6-3; J: TRBJ1-2; size: few
CDR3: CASINYGSQVETQYF; DNA: TGTGCCAGCATCAATTACGGATCCCAAGTGGAGACCCAGTACTTC; D: NA; length: 15; V: TRBV28; J: TRBJ2-5; size: few
CDR3: CASSRRSRSYNEQFF; DNA: TGTGCCAGCAGTCGCCGTTCCCGCTCCTACAATGAGCAGTTCTTC; D: NA; length: 15; V: TRBV12-3/TRBV12-4; J: TRBJ2-1; size: NA
CDR3: CASSVDGQGNNEQFF; DNA: TGTGCCAGCAGCGTAGATGGACAGGGGAACAATGAGCAGTTCTTC; D: TRBD1; length: 15; V: TRBV9; J: TRBJ2-1; size: few
CDR3: CATSDSTSHEQYF; DNA: TGTGCCACCAGTGATTCAACCTCTCACGAGCAGTACTTC; D: NA; length: 13; V: TRBV24-1; J: TRBJ2-7; size: NA
CDR3: CSVRTSGGAGQTQYF; DNA: TGCAGCGTAAGGACTAGCGGGGGGGCTGGACAGACCCAGTACTTC; D: TRBD2; length: 15; V: TRBV29-1; J: TRBJ2-5; size: NA
CDR3: CASRRTDVEYF; DNA: TGTGCCAGCAGACGTACAGATGTGGAGTATTTT; D: NA; length: 11; V: TRBV12-3/TRBV12-4; J: TRBJ2-3; size: NA
CDR3: CASSFTTGQGRYNEQFF; DNA: TGTGCCAGCAGCTTTACTACGGGACAGGGTCGGTACAATGAGCAGTTCTTC; D: TRBD1; length: 17; V: TRBV13; J: TRBJ2-1; size: NA
CDR3: CATSRDPGRREQYF; DNA: TGTGCCACCAGCAGAGACCCAGGCCGTCGGGAGCAGTACTTC; D: NA; length: 14; V: TRBV15; J: TRBJ2-5; size: NA
CDR3: CASSVARGADTQYF; DNA: TGTGCCAGCAGCGTAGCCAGGGGTGCAGATACGCAGTATTTT; D: NA; length: 14; V: TRBV9; J: TRBJ2-3; size: few
CDR3: CSVEEDNEQFF; DNA: TGCAGCGTGGAGGAAGACAATGAGCAGTTCTTC; D: NA; length: 11; V: TRBV29-1; J: TRBJ2-1; size: NA
CDR3: CSARTLGTYNSPLHF; DNA: TGCAGTGCTAGGACTCTAGGGACCTATAATTCACCCCTCCACTTT; D: NA; length: 15; V: TRBV20-1; J: TRBJ1-6; size: NA
CDR3: CSAETGGDGYTF; DNA: TGCAGCGCGGAGACAGGGGGCGATGGCTACACCTTC; D: TRBD1; length: 12; V: TRBV29-1; J: TRBJ1-2; size: NA
CDR3: CASSSSSLPNQPQHF; DNA: TGTGCCAGCAGTTCTTCCTCACTGCCCAATCAGCCCCAGCATTTT; D: NA; length: 15; V: TRBV12-3/TRBV12-4; J: TRBJ1-5; size: few
CDR3: CSVDAGSGNTIYF; DNA: TGCAGCGTTGATGCAGGGTCTGGAAACACCATATATTTT; D: NA; length: 13; V: TRBV29-1; J: TRBJ1-3; size: NA
CDR3: CAISEVSSGANIQYF; DNA: TGTGCCATCAGTGAAGTTTCGAGCGGGGCAAACATTCAGTACTTC; D: TRBD2; length: 15; V: TRBV10-3; J: TRBJ2-4; size: NA
CDR3: CSVEPGQGPGYTF; DNA: TGCAGCGTTGAACCGGGACAGGGACCCGGCTACACCTTC; D: TRBD1; length: 13; V: TRBV29-1; J: TRBJ1-2; size: many
CDR3: CASSLWGTSSHEQYF; DNA: TGCGCCAGCAGCCTCTGGGGGACTTCGAGCCACGAGCAGTACTTC; D: NA; length: 15; V: TRBV4-3; J: TRBJ2-7; size: NA
CDR3: CAGSLVMTGGTDTQYF; DNA: TGTGCCGGCAGCTTAGTTATGACAGGGGGCACAGATACGCAGTATTTT; D: TRBD1; length: 16; V: TRBV7-6; J: TRBJ2-3; size: NA
CDR3: CASSHTSGGPSGYNEQYF; DNA: TGTGCCAGCAGTCATACTAGCGGGGGACCTTCGGGCTACAATGAGCAGTACTTC; D: TRBD2; length: 18; V: TRBV7-2; J: TRBJ2-5; size: NA
CDR3: CASSQDEGLRGAQYF; DNA: TGTGCCAGCAGCCAAGATGAGGGACTCCGTGGGGCGCAGTATTTT; D: NA; length: 15; V: TRBV4-2; J: TRBJ2-3; size: few
CDR3: CASSPPPGDLNTEAFF; DNA: TGCGCCAGCAGCCCGCCACCCGGGGACCTGAACACTGAAGCTTTCTTT; D: NA; length: 16; V: TRBV4-1; J: TRBJ1-1; size: few
CDR3: CNARGSTDTQYF; DNA: TGCAATGCTAGAGGGAGCACAGATACGCAGTATTTT; D: NA; length: 12; V: TRBV20-1; J: TRBJ2-3; size: few
CDR3: CASSHMARTGETQYF; DNA: TGCGCCAGCAGCCATATGGCCCGGACAGGCGAGACCCAGTACTTC; D: TRBD1; length: 15; V: TRBV4-3; J: TRBJ2-5; size: few